The 4 T cell receptor beta chains given below trace back to one sample, sequenced in a study of CD8 T cells in ankylosing spondylitis. TCRdb re-derived calls from the 5' RACE reads in MiXCR, one entry per CDR3 protein. Of fewer than 150,000 distinct CDR3 sequences in the sample, around 7.9% were seen once. Material for sequencing was blood, either unsorted or a sorted T cell fraction (not recorded which). These receptors were obtained from a female donor with ankylosing spondylitis or in good health (not recorded which).

This clonotype was seen ten or more times. This rearrangement joins TRBV4-3 to TRBJ2-7; 7 nucleotides align to TRBD1. This CDR3 spans 14 amino acids. Germline V gene sequence: CDR1 LGHNA, CDR2 YSLEER. V trimming: 5 bases; J trimming: 2 bases; junction bases outside the gene matches: 6. In DNA form, the CDR3 reads TGCGCCAGCAGCTCGGGGACAGCGACCTACGAGCAGTACTTC. This codes for CASSSGTATYEQYF.

The chain recombines TRBV2 with TRBJ2-7; tentatively, D is TRBD1 (6 bases). The V end was cut by 5 bases, the J end by 3 bases, with 14 bases between. CDR1 and CDR2 from the germline V gene are SNHLY and FYNNEI. The CDR3 extends over 14 amino acids. CDR3: CASSHAGALYEQYF. Written as DNA, the CDR3 is TGTGCCAGCAGTCATGCAGGGGCCCTCTACGAGCAGTACTTC.

V and J are TRBV30 and TRBJ2-1; D unclear. The CDR3 runs 14 residues. CDR1 is GTSNPN and CDR2 is SVGIG in the germline V gene (reference sequence). V shed 3 bases and J shed 3 bases, with 12 bases lying between them. As DNA, the CDR3 is TGTGCCTGGAGGGACGCCAGGATCTACAATGAGCAGTTCTTC. Its translation is CAWRDARIYNEQFF.

This clonotype was recorded many times. This chain connects TRBV6-1 to TRBJ2-2, with TRBD1 identical over 11 bases. This CDR3 spans 16 amino acids. The trim removed 6 bases at V and 5 bases at J, leaving 8 bases unmatched. The germline V gene has CDR1 MNHNS and CDR2 SASEGT. CDR3 nucleotides: TGTGCCAGCAGACAAACCGGGACAGGGGGGACCGGGGAGCTGTTTTTT. Protein sequence: CASRQTGTGGTGELFF.